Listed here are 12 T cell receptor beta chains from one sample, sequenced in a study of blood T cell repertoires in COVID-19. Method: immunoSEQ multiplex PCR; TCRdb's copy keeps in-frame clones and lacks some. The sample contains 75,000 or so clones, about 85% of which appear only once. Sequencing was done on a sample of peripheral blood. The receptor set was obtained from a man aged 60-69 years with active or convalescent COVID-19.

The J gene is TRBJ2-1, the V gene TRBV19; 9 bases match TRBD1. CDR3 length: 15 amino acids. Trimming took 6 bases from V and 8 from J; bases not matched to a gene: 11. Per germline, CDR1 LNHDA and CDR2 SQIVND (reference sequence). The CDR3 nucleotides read TGTGCCAGTAGCCCTTGGACAGGGGTGGGGTATGAGCAGTTCTTC. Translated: CASSPWTGVGYEQFF.

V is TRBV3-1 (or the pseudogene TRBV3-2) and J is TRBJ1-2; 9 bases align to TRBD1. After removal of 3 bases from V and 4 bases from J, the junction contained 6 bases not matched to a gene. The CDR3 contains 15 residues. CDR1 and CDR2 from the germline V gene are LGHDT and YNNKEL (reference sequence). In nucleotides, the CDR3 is TGTGCCAGCAGCCACCCGGGACAGGGAGTCTATGGCTACACCTTC. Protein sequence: CASSHPGQGVYGYTF.

The chain's CDR3 is CSVEDRVEPKLFF. CDR3 nucleotides: TGCAGCGTTGAAGACAGGGTGGAACCAAAACTGTTTTTT. The chain uses TRBV29-1 and TRBJ1-4; D perhaps matches TRBD1 (5 bases). The CDR3 totals 13 residues. The germline gives CDR1 SQVTM, CDR2 ANQGSEA. Trimming removed 0 bases from V and 10 bases from J, with 12 bases in between.

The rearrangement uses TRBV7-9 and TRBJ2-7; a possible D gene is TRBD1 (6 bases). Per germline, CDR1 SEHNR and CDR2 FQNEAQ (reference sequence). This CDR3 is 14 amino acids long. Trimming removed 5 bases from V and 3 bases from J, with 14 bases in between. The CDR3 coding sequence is TGTGCCAGCAGCCCCGACAGGAGAGTCTACGAGCAGTACTTC. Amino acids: CASSPDRRVYEQYF.

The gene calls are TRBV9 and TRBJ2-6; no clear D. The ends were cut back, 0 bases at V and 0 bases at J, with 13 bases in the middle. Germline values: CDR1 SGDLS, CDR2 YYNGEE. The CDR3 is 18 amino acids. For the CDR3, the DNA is TGTGCCAGCAGCGTAGAACCATTACTGCGCTCTGGGGCCAACGTCCTGACTTTC. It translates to CASSVEPLLRSGANVLTF.

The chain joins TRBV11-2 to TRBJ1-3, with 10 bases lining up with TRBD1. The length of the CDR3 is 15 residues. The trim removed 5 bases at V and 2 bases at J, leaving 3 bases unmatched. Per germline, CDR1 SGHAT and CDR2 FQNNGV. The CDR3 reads CASSQGQGAGNTIYF. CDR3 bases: TGTGCCAGCAGCCAAGGACAGGGGGCTGGAAACACCATATATTTT.

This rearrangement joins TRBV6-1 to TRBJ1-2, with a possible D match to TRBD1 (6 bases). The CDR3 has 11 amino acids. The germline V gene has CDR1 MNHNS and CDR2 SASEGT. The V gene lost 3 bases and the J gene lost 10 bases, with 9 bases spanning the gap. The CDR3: CASSDAGVYTF. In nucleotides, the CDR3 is TGTGCCAGCAGTGATGCAGGGGTCTACACCTTC.

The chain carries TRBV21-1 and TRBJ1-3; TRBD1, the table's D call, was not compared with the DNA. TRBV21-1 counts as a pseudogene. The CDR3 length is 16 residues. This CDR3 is CASSKGRGNSGNTIYF. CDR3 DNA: TGTGCCAGCAGCAAAGGAAGGGGGAACTCTGGAAACACCATATATTTT.

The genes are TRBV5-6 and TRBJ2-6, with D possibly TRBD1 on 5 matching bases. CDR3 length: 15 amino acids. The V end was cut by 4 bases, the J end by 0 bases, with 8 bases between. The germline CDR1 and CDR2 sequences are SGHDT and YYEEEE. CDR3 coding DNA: TGTGCCAGCAGCCCCACAGGCTCTGGGGCCAACGTCCTGACTTTC. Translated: CASSPTGSGANVLTF. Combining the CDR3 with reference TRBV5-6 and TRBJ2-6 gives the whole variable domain DAGVTQSPTHLIKTRGQQVTLRCSPKSGHDTVSWYQQALGQGPQFIFQYYEEEERQRGNFPDRFSGHQFPNYSSELNVNALLLGDSALYLCASSPTGSGANVLTFGAGSRLTVL.

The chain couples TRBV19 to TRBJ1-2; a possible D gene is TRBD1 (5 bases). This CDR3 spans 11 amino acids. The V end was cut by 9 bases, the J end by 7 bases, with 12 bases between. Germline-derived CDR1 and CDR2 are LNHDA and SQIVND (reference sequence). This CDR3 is CASFQGSGYTF. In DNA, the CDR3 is TGTGCCAGCTTTCAGGGATCTGGCTACACCTTC.

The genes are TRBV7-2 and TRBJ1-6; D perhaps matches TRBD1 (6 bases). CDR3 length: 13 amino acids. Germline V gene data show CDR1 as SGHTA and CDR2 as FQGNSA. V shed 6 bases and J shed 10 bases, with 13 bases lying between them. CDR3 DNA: TGTGCCAGCAGATCCGCAGGGGTCTCACCCCTCCACTTT. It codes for CASRSAGVSPLHF. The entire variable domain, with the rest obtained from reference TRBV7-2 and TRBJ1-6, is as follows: GAGVSQSPSNKVTEKGKDVELRCDPISGHTALYWYRQSLGQGLEFLIYFQGNSAPDKSGLPSDRFSAERTGGSVSTLTIQRTQQEDSAVYLCASRSAGVSPLHFGNGTRLTVT.

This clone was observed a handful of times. The CDR3 protein is CASSSSGGALNEQFF. The CDR3 DNA is TGTGCCAGTAGTTCTAGCGGGGGGGCTCTGAATGAGCAGTTCTTC. The rearrangement uses TRBV19 and TRBJ2-1, with TRBD2 matching 12 bases. After removal of 5 bases from V and 7 bases from J, the junction contained 6 bases not matched to a gene. The CDR3 extends over 15 amino acids. Germline V gene lookup returns CDR1 LNHDA and CDR2 SQIVND (reference sequence).